The 20 T cell receptor beta chains below come from one sample, sequenced in a study of cytomegalovirus exposure and HLA in healthy donors. Assay: immunoSEQ multiplex PCR; the TCRdb copy retains only in-frame clones and omits some. The data show 45,000 to 70,000 clones, with roughly 90% seen just once and about 1% held by the top ten. Sequencing was carried out using PBMCs. The receptors originated from a man between 18 and 35 years old in good health and CMV-seronegative.

V is TRBV28 and J is TRBJ2-7; the D gene is possibly TRBD2 (7 bases). The V gene lost 6 bases and the J gene lost 3 bases, with 12 bases spanning the gap. The CDR3 spans 13 residues. The germline V gene has CDR1 MDHEN and CDR2 SYDVKM. The CDR3 region has the DNA TGTGCCAGCAGAGGGGGGGGGTACTACGAGCAGTACTTC. It codes for CASRGGGYYEQYF.

This rearrangement joins TRBV25-1 to TRBJ1-1; D not resolved. The CDR3 totals 15 residues. Germline V gene lookup returns CDR1 MGHDK and CDR2 SYGVNS. The V and J ends lost 5 bases and 2 bases respectively, with 15 bases between them. CDR3 in DNA: TGTGCCAGCAGTCCAAGACGGGGAAGCAACACTGAAGCTTTCTTT. Translating it yields CASSPRRGSNTEAFF.

V gene TRBV28 combines with J gene TRBJ1-1, with unresolved D. The germline gives CDR1 MDHEN, CDR2 SYDVKM. CDR3 size: 12 residues. Trimming cost V 6 bases and J 8 bases, with 13 bases left between them. The CDR3 bases are TGTGCCAGCAGCCTCCTGATGGCCGAAGCTTTCTTT. Amino acids: CASSLLMAEAFF.

The rearrangement joins TRBV9 to TRBJ2-3, with 9 bases aligning to TRBD1. V trimming: 2 bases; J trimming: 4 bases; junction bases outside the gene matches: 5. The CDR3 contains 15 residues. The germline V gene has CDR1 SGDLS and CDR2 YYNGEE. CDR3 sequence (DNA): TGTGCCAGCAGCGTTACAGGGGGCGACTCAGATACGCAGTATTTT. It translates to CASSVTGGDSDTQYF.

The rearrangement links TRBV5-6 to TRBJ2-2; 9 nucleotides align to TRBD1. CDR3 length: 16 amino acids. After removal of 2 bases from V and 5 bases from J, the junction contained 7 bases not matched to a gene. Germline CDR1 reads SGHDT; CDR2 reads YYEEEE. In DNA form, the CDR3 reads TGTGCCAGCAGCTTCACCGGGACAGGGTGGACCGGGGAGCTGTTTTTT. Its translation: CASSFTGTGWTGELFF.

This sequence joins TRBV11-3 and TRBJ2-1; D gene unclear. V dropped 5 bases and J dropped 7 bases, with 9 bases sitting between them. The germline gives CDR1 SGHNT, CDR2 YENEEA. The CDR3 runs 12 residues. This CDR3 reads CASSIRNNEQFF. The CDR3 region has the DNA TGTGCCAGCAGCATCAGAAATAATGAGCAGTTCTTC.

In its sample, this clone was seen once. This chain joins TRBV4-3 and TRBJ2-7; TRBD2 is a possible D gene (6 bases). The V and J ends lost 0 bases and 9 bases respectively, with 12 bases between them. Germline CDR1 LGHNA, CDR2 YSLEER. The CDR3 totals 13 residues. This CDR3 reads CASSQESRETQYF. The CDR3, as DNA: TGCGCCAGCAGCCAAGAATCCCGGGAGACGCAGTACTTC.

The CDR3 bases are TGCGCCAGCAGCCGTGGACAGGCTAATGAAAAACTGTTTTTT. Its protein product is CASSRGQANEKLFF. The chain uses TRBV4-1 and TRBJ1-4, with 7 nucleotides matching TRBD1. Germline-derived CDR1 and CDR2 are MGHRA and YSYEKL. The CDR3 has 14 residues. Trimming at V came to 4 bases and at J to 3 bases, leaving 2 bases not matched to a gene.

The chain links TRBV15 to TRBJ2-7; D not resolved. V was clipped by 0 bases and J by 0 bases, with 12 bases between them. Germline CDR1 is LNHNV and CDR2 is YYDKDF (reference sequence). CDR3 size: 16 residues. In DNA, the CDR3 is TGTGCCACCAGCAGAGATGGTCGGGTTCGCTCCTACGAGCAGTACTTC. Encoded protein: CATSRDGRVRSYEQYF.

V and J are TRBV28 and TRBJ2-3; TRBD1 might be the D (5 bases). The CDR3 is 14 amino acids. The ends were cut back, 3 bases at V and 4 bases at J, with 11 bases in the middle. Germline V lookup: CDR1 MDHEN, CDR2 SYDVKM. The DNA for the CDR3 is TGTGCCAGCAGTTTTCAGGGATCATCAGATACGCAGTATTTT. This codes for CASSFQGSSDTQYF.

The rearrangement joins TRBV27 to TRBJ2-1; 9 bases map to TRBD2. This CDR3 comprises 15 residues. J was trimmed by 12 bases and V by 6 bases; bases with no gene match: 15. The V gene's germline CDR1 is MNHEY and CDR2 SMNVEV (reference sequence). In DNA, the CDR3 is TGTGCCAGCAGAGTTAGCGGGAGCGGCCTTTATGGGCAGTTCTTC. This codes for CASRVSGSGLYGQFF.

The chain uses TRBV19 and TRBJ2-7; 9 nucleotides align to TRBD1. The ends lost 9 bases at V and 3 bases at J; junction bases unmatched: 0. Germline assignment: CDR1 LNHDA and CDR2 SQIVND (reference sequence). The CDR3 contains 11 residues. CDR3 sequence: CARTGGYEQYF. The CDR3 DNA follows: TGTGCCAGGACAGGGGGCTACGAGCAGTACTTC.

The V gene is TRBV4-3, the J gene TRBJ2-5; perhaps TRBD2 as D (5 bases). V was shortened by 6 bases and J by 4 bases, with 21 bases between the two germline ends. The germline CDR1 and CDR2 sequences are LGHNA and YSLEER. There are 16 residues in the CDR3. The chain's CDR3 is CASSAHFLGAGETQYF. In DNA form, the CDR3 reads TGCGCCAGCAGTGCCCACTTTTTGGGAGCCGGAGAGACCCAGTACTTC.

The rearrangement joins TRBV7-2 to TRBJ1-1, with 7 bases that match TRBD1. The V segment lost 1 base and the J segment 4 bases; nucleotides outside the gene matches: 0. The CDR3 loop spans 13 amino acids. CDR1 is SGHTA and CDR2 is FQGNSA in the germline V gene. The CDR3 loop reads CASSLGTGTEAFF. DNA for the CDR3: TGTGCCAGCAGCTTAGGGACAGGCACTGAAGCTTTCTTT.

This chain connects TRBV5-6 to TRBJ2-1, with D possibly TRBD2 on 6 matching bases. This CDR3 region has 15 residues. V gave up 4 bases and J gave up 0 bases, with 11 bases separating them. Germline V gene data show CDR1 as SGHDT and CDR2 as YYEEEE. This CDR3 reads CASSGDFSSYNEQFF. The CDR3 bases are TGTGCCAGCAGCGGGGACTTTAGCTCCTACAATGAGCAGTTCTTC.

This chain links TRBV11-3 with TRBJ2-5; the match to TRBD1 covers 9 bases. The CDR3 loop spans 13 amino acids. The V gene's germline CDR1 is SGHNT and CDR2 YENEEA. V was clipped by 1 base and J by 7 bases; unmatched bases: 1. The CDR3 DNA sequence: TGTGCCAGCAGCTTAGCGACAGGGGGGACCCAGTACTTC. This encodes CASSLATGGTQYF. The whole variable domain, filled in from reference TRBV11-3 and TRBJ2-5, reads EAGVVQSPRYKIIEKKQPVAFWCNPISGHNTLYWYLQNLGQGPELLIRYENEEAVDDSQLPKDRFSAERLKGVDSTLKIQPAELGDSAVYLCASSLATGGTQYFGPGTRLLVL.

The chain combines TRBV5-6 with TRBJ2-7; 8 bases map to TRBD2. After removal of 1 base from V and 6 bases from J, the junction contained 0 bases not matched to a gene. Germline V CDR1 and CDR2: SGHDT, YYEEEE. The CDR3 runs 12 residues. For the CDR3, the DNA is TGTGCCAGCAGCTTGCGGGGGGGCGAGCAGTACTTC. It specifies CASSLRGGEQYF.

The chain has TRBV27 and TRBJ2-3, with 11 bases lining up with TRBD2. Germline CDR1 is MNHEY and CDR2 is SMNVEV (reference sequence). The CDR3 has 17 residues. V trimming: 5 bases; J trimming: 0 bases; junction bases outside the gene matches: 7. The chain's CDR3 is CASSIGTSGPSTDTQYF. CDR3 in DNA: TGTGCCAGCAGTATCGGGACTAGCGGTCCTAGCACAGATACGCAGTATTTT.

The chain is built from TRBV11-2 and TRBJ2-2, with D possibly matching TRBD2 (5 bases). The CDR3 spans 18 residues. Trimming took 2 bases from V and 0 from J, leaving 16 bases between them. Germline CDR1 reads SGHAT; CDR2 reads FQNNGV. The CDR3, as DNA: TGTGCCAGCAGCTTAACCGCCCCGGACTGGCCGAACACCGGGGAGCTGTTTTTT. Translating gives CASSLTAPDWPNTGELFF.

The chain joins TRBV4-1 to TRBJ2-5, with TRBD1 identical over 10 bases. After removal of 2 bases from V and 4 bases from J, the junction contained 7 bases not matched to a gene. Germline lookup yields CDR1 MGHRA and CDR2 YSYEKL. The CDR3 spans 16 residues. The CDR3 DNA reads as TGCGCCAGCAGCCAATCCCCCGGGACAGGGGCAGAGACCCAGTACTTC. Protein sequence: CASSQSPGTGAETQYF.